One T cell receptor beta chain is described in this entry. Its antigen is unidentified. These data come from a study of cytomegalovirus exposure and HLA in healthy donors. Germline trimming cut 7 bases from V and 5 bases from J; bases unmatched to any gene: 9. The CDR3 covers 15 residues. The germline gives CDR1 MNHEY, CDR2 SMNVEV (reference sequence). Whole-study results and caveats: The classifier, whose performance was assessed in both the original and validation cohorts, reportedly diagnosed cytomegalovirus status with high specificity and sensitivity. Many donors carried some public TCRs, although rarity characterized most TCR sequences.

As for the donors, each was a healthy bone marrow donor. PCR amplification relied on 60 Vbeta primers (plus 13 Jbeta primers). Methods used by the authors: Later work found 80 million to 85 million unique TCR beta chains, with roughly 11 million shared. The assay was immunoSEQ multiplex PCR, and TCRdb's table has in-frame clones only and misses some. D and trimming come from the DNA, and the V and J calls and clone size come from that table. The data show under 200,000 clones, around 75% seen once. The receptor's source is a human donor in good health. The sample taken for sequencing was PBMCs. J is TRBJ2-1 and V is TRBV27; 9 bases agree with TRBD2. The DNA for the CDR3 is TGTGCCAGCACCGGAGCGGGGGGCTTTCACAATGAGCAGTTCTTC. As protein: CASTGAGGFHNEQFF.